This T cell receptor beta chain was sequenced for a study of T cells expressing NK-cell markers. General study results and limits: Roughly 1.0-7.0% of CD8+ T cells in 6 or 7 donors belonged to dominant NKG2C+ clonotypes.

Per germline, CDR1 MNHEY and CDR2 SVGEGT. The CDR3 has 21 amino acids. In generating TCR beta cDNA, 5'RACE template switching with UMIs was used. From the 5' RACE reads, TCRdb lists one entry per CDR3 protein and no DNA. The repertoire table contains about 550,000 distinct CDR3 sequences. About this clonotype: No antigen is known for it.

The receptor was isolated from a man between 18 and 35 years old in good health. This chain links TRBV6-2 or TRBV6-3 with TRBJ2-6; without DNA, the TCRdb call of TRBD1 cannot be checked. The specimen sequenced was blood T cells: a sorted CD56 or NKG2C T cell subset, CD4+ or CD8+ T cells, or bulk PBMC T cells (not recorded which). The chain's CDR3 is CASTPFPLVRQGASGANVLTF.